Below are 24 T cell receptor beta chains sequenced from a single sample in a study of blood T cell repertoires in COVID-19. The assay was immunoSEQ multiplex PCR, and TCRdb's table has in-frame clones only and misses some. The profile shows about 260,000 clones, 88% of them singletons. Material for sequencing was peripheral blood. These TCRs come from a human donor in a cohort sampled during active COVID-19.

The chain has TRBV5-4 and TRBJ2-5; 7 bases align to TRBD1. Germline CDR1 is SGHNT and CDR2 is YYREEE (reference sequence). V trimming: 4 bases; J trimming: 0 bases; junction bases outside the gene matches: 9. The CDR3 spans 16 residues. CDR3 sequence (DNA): TGTGCCAGCAGCAACCGAAGGACAGGACACCAAGAGACCCAGTACTTC. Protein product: CASSNRRTGHQETQYF.

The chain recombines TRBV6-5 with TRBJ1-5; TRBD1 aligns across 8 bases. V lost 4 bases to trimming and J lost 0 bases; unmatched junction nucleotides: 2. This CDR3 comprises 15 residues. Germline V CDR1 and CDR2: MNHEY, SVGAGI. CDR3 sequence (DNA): TGTGCCAGCAGTTTACAGGGGGATAGCAATCAGCCCCAGCATTTT. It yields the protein CASSLQGDSNQPQHF.

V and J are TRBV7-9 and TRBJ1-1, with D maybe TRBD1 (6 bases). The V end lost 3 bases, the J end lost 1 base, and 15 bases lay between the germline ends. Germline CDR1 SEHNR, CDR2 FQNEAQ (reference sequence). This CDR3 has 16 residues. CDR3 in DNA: TGTGCCAGCAGCTTGGTAGGGGGACGAAAGAACACTGAAGCTTTCTTT. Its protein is CASSLVGGRKNTEAFF.

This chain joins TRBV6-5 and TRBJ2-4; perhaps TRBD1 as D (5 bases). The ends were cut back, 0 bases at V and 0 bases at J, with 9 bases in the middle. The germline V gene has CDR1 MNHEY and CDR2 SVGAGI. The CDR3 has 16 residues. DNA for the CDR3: TGTGCCAGCAGTTACTCAAGTCAGGGAGCCAAAAACATTCAGTACTTC. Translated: CASSYSSQGAKNIQYF.

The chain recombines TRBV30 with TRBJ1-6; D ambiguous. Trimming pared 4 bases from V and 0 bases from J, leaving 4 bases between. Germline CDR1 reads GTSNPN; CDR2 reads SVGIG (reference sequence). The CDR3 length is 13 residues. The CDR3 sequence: CAWTRSYNSPLHF. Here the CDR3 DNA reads TGTGCCTGGACCCGCTCCTATAATTCACCCCTCCACTTT.

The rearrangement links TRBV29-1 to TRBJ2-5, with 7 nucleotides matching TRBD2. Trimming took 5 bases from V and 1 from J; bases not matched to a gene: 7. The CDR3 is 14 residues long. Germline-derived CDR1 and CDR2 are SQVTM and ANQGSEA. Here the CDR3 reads CSVIPPGGQETQYF. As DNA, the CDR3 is TGCAGCGTTATCCCCCCGGGAGGCCAAGAGACCCAGTACTTC.

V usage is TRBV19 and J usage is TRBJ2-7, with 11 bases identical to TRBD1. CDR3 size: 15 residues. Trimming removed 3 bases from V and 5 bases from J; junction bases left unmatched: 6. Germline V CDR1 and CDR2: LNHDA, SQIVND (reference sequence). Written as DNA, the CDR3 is TGTGCCAGTAGTATGGACAGGGGGCAGAGAGACGAGCAGTACTTC. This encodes CASSMDRGQRDEQYF.

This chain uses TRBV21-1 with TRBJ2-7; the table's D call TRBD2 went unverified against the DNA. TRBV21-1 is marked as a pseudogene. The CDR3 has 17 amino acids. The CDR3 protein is CASSKLGTRGVHHEQYF. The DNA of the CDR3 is TGTGCCAGCAGCAAATTAGGGACTCGCGGGGTTCATCACGAGCAGTACTTC.

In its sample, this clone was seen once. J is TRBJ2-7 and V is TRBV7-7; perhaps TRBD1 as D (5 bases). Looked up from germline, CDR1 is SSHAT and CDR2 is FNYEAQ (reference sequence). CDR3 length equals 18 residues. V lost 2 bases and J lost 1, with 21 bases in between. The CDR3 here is CASSLPQGLSIRSYEQYF. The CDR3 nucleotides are TGTGCCAGCAGCTTACCCCAGGGTCTTTCAATAAGGTCCTACGAGCAGTACTTC.

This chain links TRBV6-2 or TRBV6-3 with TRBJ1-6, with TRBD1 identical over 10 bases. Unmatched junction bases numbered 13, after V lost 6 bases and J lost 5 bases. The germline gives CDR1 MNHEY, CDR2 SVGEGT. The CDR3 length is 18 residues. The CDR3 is CASSHRRMDRGNNSPLHF. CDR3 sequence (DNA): TGTGCCAGCAGCCACCGACGCATGGACAGGGGGAATAATTCACCCCTCCACTTT.

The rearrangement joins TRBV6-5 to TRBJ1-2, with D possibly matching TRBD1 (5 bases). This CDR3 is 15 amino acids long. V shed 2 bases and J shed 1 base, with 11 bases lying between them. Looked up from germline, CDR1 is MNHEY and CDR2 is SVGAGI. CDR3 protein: CASSYRRGVNYGYTF. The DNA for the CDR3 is TGTGCCAGCAGTTACCGCCGGGGGGTTAACTATGGCTACACCTTC.

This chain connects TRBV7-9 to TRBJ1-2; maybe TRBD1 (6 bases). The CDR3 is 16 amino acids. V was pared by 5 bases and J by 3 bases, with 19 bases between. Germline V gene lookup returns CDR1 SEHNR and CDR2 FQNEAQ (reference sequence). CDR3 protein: CASSPDHGGAYYGYTF. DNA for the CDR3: TGTGCCAGCAGCCCTGACCATGGGGGGGCTTACTATGGCTACACCTTC.

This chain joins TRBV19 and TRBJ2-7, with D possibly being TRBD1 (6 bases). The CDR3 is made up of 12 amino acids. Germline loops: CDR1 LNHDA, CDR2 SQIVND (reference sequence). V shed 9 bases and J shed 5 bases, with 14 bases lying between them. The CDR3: CARRGQSHEQYF. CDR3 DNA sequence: TGTGCCAGAAGAGGACAGTCCCACGAGCAGTACTTC.

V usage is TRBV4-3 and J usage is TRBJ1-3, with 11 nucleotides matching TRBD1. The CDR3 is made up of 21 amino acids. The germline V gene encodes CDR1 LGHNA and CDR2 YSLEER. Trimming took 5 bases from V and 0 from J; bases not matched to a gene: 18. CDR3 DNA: TGCGCCAGCAGCGCTATACCCCCGGGGACAGGGGGTTCATACTCTGGAAACACCATATATTTT. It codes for CASSAIPPGTGGSYSGNTIYF.

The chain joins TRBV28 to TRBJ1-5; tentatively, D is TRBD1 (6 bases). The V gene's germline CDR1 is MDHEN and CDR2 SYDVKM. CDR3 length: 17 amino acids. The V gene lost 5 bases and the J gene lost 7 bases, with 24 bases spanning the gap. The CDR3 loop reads CASSDDLDQGLDQPQHF. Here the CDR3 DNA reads TGTGCCAGCAGTGACGACCTAGACCAGGGGCTGGACCAGCCCCAGCATTTT.

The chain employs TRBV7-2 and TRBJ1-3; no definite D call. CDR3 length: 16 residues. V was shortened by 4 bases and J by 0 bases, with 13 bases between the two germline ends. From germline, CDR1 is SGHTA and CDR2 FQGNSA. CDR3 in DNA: TGTGCCAGCAGCTCCGGCGGGCGGTACTCTGGAAACACCATATATTTT. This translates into CASSSGGRYSGNTIYF.

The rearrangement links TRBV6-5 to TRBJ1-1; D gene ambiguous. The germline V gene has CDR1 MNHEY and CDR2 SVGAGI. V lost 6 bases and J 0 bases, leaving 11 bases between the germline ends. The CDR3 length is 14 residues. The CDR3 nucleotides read TGTGCCAGCAGAATAGTTTCTGTGAACACTGAAGCTTTCTTT. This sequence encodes CASRIVSVNTEAFF.

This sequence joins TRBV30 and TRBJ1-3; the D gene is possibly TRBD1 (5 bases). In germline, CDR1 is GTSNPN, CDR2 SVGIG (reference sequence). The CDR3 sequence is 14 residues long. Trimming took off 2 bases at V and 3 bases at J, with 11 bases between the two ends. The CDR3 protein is CAWSPRGDGNTIYF. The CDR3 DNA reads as TGTGCCTGGAGTCCGCGGGGGGATGGAAACACCATATATTTT.

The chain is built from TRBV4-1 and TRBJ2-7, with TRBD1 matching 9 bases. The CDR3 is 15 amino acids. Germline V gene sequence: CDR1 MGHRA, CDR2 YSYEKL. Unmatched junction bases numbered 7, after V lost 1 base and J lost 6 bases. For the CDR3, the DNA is TGCGCCAGCAGCCAAGTGGGGACAGGGTCTCTCGAGCAGTACTTC. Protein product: CASSQVGTGSLEQYF.

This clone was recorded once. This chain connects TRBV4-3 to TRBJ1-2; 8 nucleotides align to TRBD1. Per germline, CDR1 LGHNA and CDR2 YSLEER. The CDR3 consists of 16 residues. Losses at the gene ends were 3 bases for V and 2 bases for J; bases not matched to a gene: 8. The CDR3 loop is CASSHPGQGGNYGYTF. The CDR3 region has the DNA TGCGCCAGCAGCCACCCAGGACAGGGAGGGAACTATGGCTACACCTTC.

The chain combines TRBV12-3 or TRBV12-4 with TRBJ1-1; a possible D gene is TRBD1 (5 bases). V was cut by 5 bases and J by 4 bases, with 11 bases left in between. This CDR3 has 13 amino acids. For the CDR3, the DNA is TGTGCCAGCAGTCCCGGGGGTAGCACTGAAGCTTTCTTT. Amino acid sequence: CASSPGGSTEAFF.

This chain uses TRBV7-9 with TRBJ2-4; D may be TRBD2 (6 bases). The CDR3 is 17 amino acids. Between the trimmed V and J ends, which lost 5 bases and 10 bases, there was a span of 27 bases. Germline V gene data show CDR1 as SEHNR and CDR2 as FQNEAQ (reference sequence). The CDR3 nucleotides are TGTGCCAGCAGCCCTCCAGGCGGGGTAGCACCCATTGGGATTCAGTACTTC. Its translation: CASSPPGGVAPIGIQYF.

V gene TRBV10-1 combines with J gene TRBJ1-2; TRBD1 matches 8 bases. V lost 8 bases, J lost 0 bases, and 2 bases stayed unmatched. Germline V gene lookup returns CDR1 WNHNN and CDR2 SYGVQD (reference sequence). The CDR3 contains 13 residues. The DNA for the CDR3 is TGCGCCAGCTCACAGGGGGCTAACTATGGCTACACCTTC. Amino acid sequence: CASSQGANYGYTF.

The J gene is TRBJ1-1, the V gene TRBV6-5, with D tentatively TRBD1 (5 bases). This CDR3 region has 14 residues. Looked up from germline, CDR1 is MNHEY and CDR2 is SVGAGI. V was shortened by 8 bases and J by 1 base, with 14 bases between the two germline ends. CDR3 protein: CASYRGRENTEAFF. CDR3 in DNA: TGTGCCAGCTATCGTGGCAGGGAGAACACTGAAGCTTTCTTT.